The source of this TCR beta chain is a study of glioma-infiltrating T cells. Overall study findings and caveats: Above-expected tissue-blood divergence occurred in all gliomas, most in low-grade ones. Very few CDR3 sequences were shared between tissue and blood.

To note about this clonotype: Its target is not known.

TCR alpha and beta CDR3 regions were amplified from RNA using iRepertoire nested multiplex PCR. One-step reverse transcription and amplification started from about 100-400 ng of tissue mRNA or PBMC total RNA. TCRdb recomputed calls from the multiplex PCR reads with MiXCR, one row per CDR3 protein. Found here are about 380,000 distinct CDR3 sequences, more than 35% of them singletons; the top ten hold about 11%. This clonotype was obtained from a human donor with low-grade glioma or glioblastoma, undergoing nonglioma brain surgery, or in good health (not recorded which). Sequenced material: glioma tissue, nonneoplastic brain tissue, or PBMCs (not recorded which).

The CDR3 bases are TGTGCCAGCAGAACGAACAGGGGATGGGACACTGAAGCTTTCTTT. Protein sequence: CASRTNRGWDTEAFF. J is TRBJ1-1 and V is TRBV7-2; 7 bases align to TRBD1. This CDR3 is 15 amino acids long. The germline V gene has CDR1 SGHTA and CDR2 FQGNSA. Trimming at V came to 6 bases and at J to 3 bases, leaving 10 bases not matched to a gene.